The TCR beta chain under discussion was sequenced for a study of long-term antiretroviral therapy in people with HIV. Study results and caveats: Blood draws took place between about 2004 and 2018 and possibly involved older ART regimens. ART-treated samples gained diversity yet remained below transplant donor controls. Clonal expansions arising prior to ART prevailed in the repertoire at every time point.

Sequencing used immunoSEQ v3.0 at survey level. Measured with immunoSEQ multiplex PCR; TCRdb has only the in-frame clones, and not every one. This table holds 15,000 to 20,000 clones, over 75% found once. In the case of this clone: What it binds is not known.

The origin of this receptor is a man over 45 with HIV. This specimen was unsorted PBMCs, taken 0.7 years before starting antiretroviral therapy.

This CDR3 is CAISVSMSGRPNNNEQFF. CDR3 sequence (DNA): TGTGCCATCAGTGTCAGCATGAGCGGGAGGCCAAATAACAATGAGCAGTTCTTC. The chain joins TRBV10-3 to TRBJ2-1, with TRBD2 identical over 9 bases. In germline, CDR1 is ENHRY, CDR2 SYGVKD. The ends lost 4 bases at V and 5 bases at J; junction bases unmatched: 15. The CDR3 consists of 18 residues.